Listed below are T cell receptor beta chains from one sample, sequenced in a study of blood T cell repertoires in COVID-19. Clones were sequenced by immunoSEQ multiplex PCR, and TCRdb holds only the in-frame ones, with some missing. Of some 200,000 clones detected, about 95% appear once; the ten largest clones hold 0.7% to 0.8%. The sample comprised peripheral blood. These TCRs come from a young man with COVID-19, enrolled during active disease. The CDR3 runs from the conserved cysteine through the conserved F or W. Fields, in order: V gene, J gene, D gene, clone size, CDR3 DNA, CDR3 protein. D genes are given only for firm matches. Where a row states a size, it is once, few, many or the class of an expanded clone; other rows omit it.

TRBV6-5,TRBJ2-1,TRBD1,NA,TGTGCCAGCAGTTACTCAGGGGGCGCCTACAATGAGCAGTTCTTC,CASSYSGGAYNEQFF
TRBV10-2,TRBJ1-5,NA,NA,TGCGCCAGCAGTGAAGCCAGCAATCAGCCCCAGCATTTT,CASSEASNQPQHF
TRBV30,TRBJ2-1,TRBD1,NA,TGTGCCTGGGGTGAGGGACAGGTCTCCTACAATGAGCAGTTCTTC,CAWGEGQVSYNEQFF
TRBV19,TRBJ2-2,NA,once,TGTGCCAGTAACTCAGACTCTCGGGGGTCCGGGGAGCTGTTTTTT,CASNSDSRGSGELFF
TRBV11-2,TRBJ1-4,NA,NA,TGTGCCAGCAGCCCCGACGGGAGAAAACTGTTTTTT,CASSPDGRKLFF
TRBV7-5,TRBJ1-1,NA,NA,TGTGTCAGAAGCTTAGGAGACAGGGTCCGCACTGAAGCTTTCTTT,CVRSLGDRVRTEAFF
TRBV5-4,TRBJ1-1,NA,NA,TGTGCCAGCAGCTCCCTTACAACTGAAGCTTTCTTT,CASSSLTTEAFF
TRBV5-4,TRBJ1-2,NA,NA,TGTGCCAGCAGCATGACCGGGACTGTATATGGCTACACCTTC,CASSMTGTVYGYTF
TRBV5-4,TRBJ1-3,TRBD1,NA,TGTGCCAGCAGCCCACACCGACAGGGCGAAACTGGAAACACCATATATTTT,CASSPHRQGETGNTIYF
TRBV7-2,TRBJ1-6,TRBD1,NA,TGTGCCAGCAGCTTAGGGACAGGGTATAATTCACCCCTCCACTTT,CASSLGTGYNSPLHF
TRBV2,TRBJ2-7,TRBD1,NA,TGTGCCAGCAGGGACAGGGGCTACGAGCAGTACTTC,CASRDRGYEQYF
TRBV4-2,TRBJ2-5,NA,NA,TGTGCCAGCAGCCAGGAGAGGGGGGAGACCCAGTACTTC,CASSQERGETQYF
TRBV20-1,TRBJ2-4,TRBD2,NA,TGCAGTGCTAGTCACCCGGGACTAGCGAAAAACATTCAGTACTTC,CSASHPGLAKNIQYF
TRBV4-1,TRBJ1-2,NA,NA,TGCGCCAGCAGCCAAGAAGTACAAACCCGCTACACCTTC,CASSQEVQTRYTF
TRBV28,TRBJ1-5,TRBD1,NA,TGTGCCTACAGGGGGCCCAATCAGCCCCAGCATTTT,CAYRGPNQPQHF
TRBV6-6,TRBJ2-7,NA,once,TGTGCCAGCGGTCAACATCCGTTCTACGAGCAGTACTTC,CASGQHPFYEQYF
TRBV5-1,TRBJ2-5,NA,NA,TGCGCCAGCAGCACCCAGGGAAGCCAAGAGACCCAGTACTTC,CASSTQGSQETQYF
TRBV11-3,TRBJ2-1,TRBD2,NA,TGTGCCAGCAGTCCTAATAGACTAGCATCTCGTAATGAGCAGTTCTTC,CASSPNRLASRNEQFF
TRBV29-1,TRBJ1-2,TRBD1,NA,TGCAGCGTTGGACAGGGTAACTATGGCTACACCTTC,CSVGQGNYGYTF
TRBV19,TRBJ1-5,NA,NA,TGTGCCACGACTGAGGGCAATCAGCCCCAGCATTTT,CATTEGNQPQHF
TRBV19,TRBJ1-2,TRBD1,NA,TGTGCCAGTAACTCCGGGACAGGGGACTTCTATGGCTACACCTTC,CASNSGTGDFYGYTF
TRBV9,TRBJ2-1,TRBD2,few,TGTGCCAGCAGCCCTGGGACTAGCGGGGGCCCCCATGAGCAGTTCTTC,CASSPGTSGGPHEQFF
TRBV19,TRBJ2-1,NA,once,TGTGCCAGTAGTATGATAGGGGCTACCTACAATGAGCAGTTCTTC,CASSMIGATYNEQFF
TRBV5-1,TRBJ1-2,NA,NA,TGCGCCAGCAGCTTGGAAGTCAGGAAATCCTATGGCTACACCTTC,CASSLEVRKSYGYTF
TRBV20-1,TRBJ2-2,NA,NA,TGCAGTGCTAGTCCCGGGGGGCCAGAGGGTCTGCACACCGGGGAGCTGTTTTTT,CSASPGGPEGLHTGELFF
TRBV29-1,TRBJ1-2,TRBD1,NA,TGCAGCGTTGAAGGCGGACAGGGGTTACATTATGGCTACACCTTC,CSVEGGQGLHYGYTF
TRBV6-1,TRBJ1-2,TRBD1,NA,TGTGCCAGCAGTGAACAAGCCGGACAGGGGAATGGCTACACCTTC,CASSEQAGQGNGYTF
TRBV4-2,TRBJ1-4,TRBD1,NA,TGTGCCAGCAGCCCCCTCTCGACAGGGGCTAATGAAAAACTGTTTTTT,CASSPLSTGANEKLFF
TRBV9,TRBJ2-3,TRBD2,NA,TGTGCCAGCAGCACCCTCAGCGGGGGGGGCACAGATACGCAGTATTTT,CASSTLSGGGTDTQYF
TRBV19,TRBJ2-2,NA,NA,TGTGCCAGTAGTATTGGCTTAAACACCGGGGAGCTGTTTTTT,CASSIGLNTGELFF
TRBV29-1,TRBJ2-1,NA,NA,TGCAGCGTCCGGAGGGCGGCCCACTGGAGGGATGAGCAGTTCTTC,CSVRRAAHWRDEQFF
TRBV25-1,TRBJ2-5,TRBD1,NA,TGTGCCAGCAGTGAAGGGGACAGGGAGGGAGAGACCCAGTACTTC,CASSEGDREGETQYF